This T cell receptor (beta chain) comes out of a study of T cell repertoires in cytomegalovirus infection. On the study more broadly: HLA-B-restricted CMV epitopes that are well studied were used alongside recently identified HLA-C-restricted ones. It can be stated that public TCR beta signatures indicated CMV infection as well as a matching HLA type.

TCRdb redid the calling of the reads with MiXCR, one entry per CDR3 protein. Of about 770,000 distinct CDR3 sequences in the sample, 25% to 35% were seen once. Germline assignment: CDR1 MNHEY and CDR2 SMNVEV (reference sequence). After removal of 3 bases from V and 5 bases from J, the junction contained 11 bases not matched to a gene. The CDR3 is 16 residues long. A word on this clonotype: The antigen remains unidentified.

Study observations and caveats: Based on cumulative public TCR beta family frequency, carriers of CMV plus the relevant HLA were identified. HLA-C-restricted CMV clonotypes gave the most frequent clonotype in two of eight donors.

This TCR derives from a human donor in good health (CMV status not recorded). Some clones in this sample may be carry-over from other donors' samples. The rearrangement joins TRBV27 to TRBJ2-5; the match to TRBD2 covers 8 bases. Material: cultured CD8+ T cells from PBMCs, obtained from culture after CMV antigen stimulation. The CDR3 region is CASSFHGLAGRETQYF. In DNA form, the CDR3 reads TGTGCCAGCAGTTTCCACGGGCTAGCGGGTAGGGAGACCCAGTACTTC.